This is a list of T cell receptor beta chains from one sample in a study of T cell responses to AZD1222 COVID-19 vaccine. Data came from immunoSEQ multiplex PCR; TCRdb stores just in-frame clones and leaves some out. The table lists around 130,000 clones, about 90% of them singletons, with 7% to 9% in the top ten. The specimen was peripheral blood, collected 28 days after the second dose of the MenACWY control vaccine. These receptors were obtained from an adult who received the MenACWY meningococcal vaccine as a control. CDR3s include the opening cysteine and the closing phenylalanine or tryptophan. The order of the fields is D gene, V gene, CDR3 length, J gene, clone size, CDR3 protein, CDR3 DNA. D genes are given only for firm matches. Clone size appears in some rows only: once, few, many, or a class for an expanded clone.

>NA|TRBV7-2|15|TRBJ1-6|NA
CASSLASGNNSPLHF
TGTGCCAGCAGCTTAGCTTCCGGCAATAATTCACCCCTCCACTTT
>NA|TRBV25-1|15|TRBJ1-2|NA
CASSERLTASYGYTF
TGTGCCAGCAGTGAACGTCTGACAGCCTCCTATGGCTACACCTTC
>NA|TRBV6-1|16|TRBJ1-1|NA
CASSVSRQALNTEAFF
TGTGCCAGCAGTGTCAGCCGACAGGCGTTGAACACTGAAGCTTTCTTT
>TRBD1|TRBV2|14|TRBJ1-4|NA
CASAMTGGNEKLFF
TGTGCCAGCGCTATGACAGGGGGAAATGAAAAACTGTTTTTT
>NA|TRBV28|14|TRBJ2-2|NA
CASRLQGYTGELFF
TGTGCCAGCAGGCTTCAGGGGTACACCGGGGAGCTGTTTTTT
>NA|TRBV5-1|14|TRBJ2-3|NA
CASSLRGVADTQYF
TGCGCCAGCAGCCTCAGGGGGGTGGCAGATACGCAGTATTTT
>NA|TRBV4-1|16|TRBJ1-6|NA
CASSQDRDTGYSPLHF
TGCGCCAGCAGCCAAGACCGGGACACGGGCTATTCACCCCTCCACTTT
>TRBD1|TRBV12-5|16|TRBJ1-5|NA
CASGLGQGHSNQPQHF
TGTGCTAGTGGTTTGGGACAGGGCCATAGCAATCAGCCCCAGCATTTT
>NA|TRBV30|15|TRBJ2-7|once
CAWKRVRGDLGEQYF
TGTGCCTGGAAAAGGGTCAGGGGCGATTTGGGGGAGCAGTACTTC
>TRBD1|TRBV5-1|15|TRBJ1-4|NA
CASREGTGEGEKLFF
TGCGCCAGCAGGGAAGGAACAGGGGAGGGTGAAAAACTGTTTTTT
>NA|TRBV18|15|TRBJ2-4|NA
CASSPLGLAKNIQYF
TGTGCCAGCTCACCACTGGGGTTGGCCAAAAACATTCAGTACTTC
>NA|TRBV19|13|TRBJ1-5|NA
CASSIQDNQPQHF
TGTGCCAGTAGTATACAGGACAATCAGCCCCAGCATTTT
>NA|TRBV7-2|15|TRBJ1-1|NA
CASSLGTVVGTEAFF
TGTGCCAGCAGCTTAGGCACCGTGGTGGGGACTGAAGCTTTCTTT
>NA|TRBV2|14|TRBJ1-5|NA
CASRAGVSNQPQHF
TGTGCCAGCAGGGCGGGGGTTAGCAATCAGCCCCAGCATTTT
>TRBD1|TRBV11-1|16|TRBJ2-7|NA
CASSSPGQGTTYEQYF
TGTGCCAGCAGCTCCCCGGGACAGGGGACGACGTACGAGCAGTACTTC
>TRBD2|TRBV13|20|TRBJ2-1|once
CASSLYRRTSGKSSYNEQFF
TGTGCCAGCAGCTTATATCGGCGGACTAGCGGGAAGAGCTCCTACAATGAGCAGTTCTTC
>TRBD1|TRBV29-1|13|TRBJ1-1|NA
CSVTRDRGTEAFF
TGCAGCGTTACCCGGGACAGGGGCACTGAAGCTTTCTTT
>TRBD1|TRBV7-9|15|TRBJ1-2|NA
CASSFGQGRNYGYTF
TGTGCCAGCAGCTTCGGACAGGGTCGTAACTATGGCTACACCTTC
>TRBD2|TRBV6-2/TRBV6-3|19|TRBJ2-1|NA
CASSSTGLAGGPVPNEQFF
TGTGCCAGCAGTTCCACCGGACTAGCGGGAGGCCCAGTCCCAAATGAGCAGTTCTTC
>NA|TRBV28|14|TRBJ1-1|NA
CASSFSGGRPEAFF
TGTGCCAGCAGTTTCTCGGGGGGAAGGCCTGAAGCTTTCTTT
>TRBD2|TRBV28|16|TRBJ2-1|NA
CASRSHSGGARNEQFF
TGTGCCAGCAGATCACATAGCGGGGGGGCGCGTAATGAGCAGTTCTTC
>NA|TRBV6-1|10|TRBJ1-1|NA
CASSDRGAFF
TGTGCCAGCAGTGACAGGGGCGCTTTCTTT
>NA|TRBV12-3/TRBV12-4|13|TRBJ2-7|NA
CASSILAIYEQYF
TGTGCCAGCTCAATATTGGCGATCTACGAGCAGTACTTC
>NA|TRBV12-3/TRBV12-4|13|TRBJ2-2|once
CASSIPPPGELFF
TGTGCCAGCAGCATACCCCCGCCCGGGGAGCTGTTTTTT
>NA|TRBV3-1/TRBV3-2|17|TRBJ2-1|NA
CASSQGVGGYSYNEQFF
TGTGCCAGCAGCCAAGGGGTAGGGGGGTACTCCTACAATGAGCAGTTCTTC
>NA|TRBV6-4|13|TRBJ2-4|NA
CASSEGMGNIQYF
TGTGCCAGCAGTGAAGGGATGGGAAACATTCAGTACTTC
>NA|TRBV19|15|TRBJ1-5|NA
CASSILSGRHQPQHF
TGTGCCAGTAGTATCCTATCAGGGCGCCATCAGCCCCAGCATTTT
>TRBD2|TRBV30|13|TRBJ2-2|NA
CAWRTSSTGELFF
TGTGCCTGGCGGACTAGCAGCACCGGGGAGCTGTTTTTT
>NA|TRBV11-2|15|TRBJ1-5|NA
CASSLRAGVGQPQHF
TGTGCCAGCAGCTTAAGAGCGGGTGTAGGGCAGCCCCAGCATTTT
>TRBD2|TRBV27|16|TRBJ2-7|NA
CASSFQGLAASYEQYF
TGTGCCAGCAGTTTCCAAGGACTAGCGGCCTCCTACGAGCAGTACTTC
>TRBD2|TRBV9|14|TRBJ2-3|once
CASSGSGATDTQYF
TGTGCCAGCAGCGGTAGCGGGGCTACAGATACGCAGTATTTT
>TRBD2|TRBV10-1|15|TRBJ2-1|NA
CASSGASGREVEQFF
TGCGCCAGCAGTGGGGCTAGCGGGAGGGAAGTTGAGCAGTTCTTC
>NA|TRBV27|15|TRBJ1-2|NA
CASRGQALANYGYTF
TGTGCCAGCAGGGGGCAGGCGTTAGCTAACTATGGCTACACCTTC
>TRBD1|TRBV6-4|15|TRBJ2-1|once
CASSGPGQGMNEQFF
TGTGCCAGCAGTGGCCCGGGACAGGGTATGAATGAGCAGTTCTTC
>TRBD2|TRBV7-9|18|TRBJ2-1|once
CASNLLGLAGGFYNEQFF
TGTGCCAGCAATTTATTGGGACTGGCGGGAGGATTCTACAATGAGCAGTTCTTC
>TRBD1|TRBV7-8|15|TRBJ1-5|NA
CASSLEGTGDQPQHF
TGTGCCAGCAGCTTGGAAGGGACAGGGGATCAGCCCCAGCATTTT
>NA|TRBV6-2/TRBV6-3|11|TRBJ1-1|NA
CASSTRGKAFF
TGTGCCAGCAGTACCCGGGGCAAAGCTTTCTTT
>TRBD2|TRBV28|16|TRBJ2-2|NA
CASSMGTSGYTGELFF
TGTGCCAGCAGTATGGGGACTAGCGGTTACACCGGGGAGCTGTTTTTT
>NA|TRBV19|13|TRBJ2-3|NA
CASSFTITDTQYF
TGTGCCAGTAGTTTTACAATCACAGATACGCAGTATTTT
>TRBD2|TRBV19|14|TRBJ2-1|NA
CASSRVGSGGLQFF
TGTGCCAGTAGCAGGGTAGGTAGCGGGGGCTTACAGTTCTTC
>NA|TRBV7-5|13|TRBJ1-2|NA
CARSLECIGGYTF
TGTGCCAGAAGCTTAGAGTGCATCGGTGGCTACACCTTC
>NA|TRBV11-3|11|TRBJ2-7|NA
CASSFSYEQYF
TGTGCCAGCAGCTTTTCCTACGAGCAGTACTTC
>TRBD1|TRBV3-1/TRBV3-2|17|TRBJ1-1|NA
CASSHWRPGQGDTEAFF
TGTGCCAGCAGCCATTGGCGGCCGGGACAGGGGGACACTGAAGCTTTCTTT
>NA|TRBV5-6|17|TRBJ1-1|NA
CASSSGRQGFMNTEAFF
TGTGCCAGCAGCTCCGGGAGGCAGGGATTCATGAACACTGAAGCTTTCTTT
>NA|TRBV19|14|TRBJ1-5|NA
CASTQWRGDQPQHF
TGTGCCAGTACACAGTGGAGGGGCGATCAGCCCCAGCATTTT